One and the same sample provided the 18 T cell receptor beta chains below, sequenced in a study of cytomegalovirus exposure and HLA in healthy donors. The study ran its PCR with 60 Vbeta and 13 Jbeta primers. TCRdb keeps only in-frame clones here, not all; method: immunoSEQ multiplex PCR. The sample carries approximately 120,000 clones, over 65% recorded once. The specimen sequenced was PBMCs. The source of these receptors is a man in his forties or fifties in good health and CMV-seronegative.

This clone showed up just once. The chain employs TRBV18 and TRBJ1-4, with D uncertain. Germline lookup yields CDR1 KGHSH and CDR2 LQKENI. The CDR3 is 16 amino acids. Trimming removed 3 bases at V and 7 bases at J, with 18 bases between. The CDR3 DNA reads TGTGCCAGCTCACCCTCCACCCGGGGATTTTCTGAAAAACTGTTTTTT. This codes for CASSPSTRGFSEKLFF.

The V gene is TRBV4-1, the J gene TRBJ2-1; 8 positions match TRBD1. Per the germline V gene, CDR1 is MGHRA and CDR2 is YSYEKL. The V gene end was trimmed by 3 bases and the J gene end by 4 bases; junction bases not matched to a gene: 11. The CDR3 is made up of 17 amino acids. CDR3 DNA sequence: TGCGCCAGCAGCCACTACCGGACAGGGTCGCAGTACAATGAGCAGTTCTTC. Residues: CASSHYRTGSQYNEQFF.

The genes are TRBV5-1 and TRBJ1-6; tentatively, D is TRBD1 (5 bases). This CDR3 region has 17 residues. V shed 4 bases and J shed 7 bases, with 21 bases lying between them. Per germline, CDR1 SGHRS and CDR2 YFSETQ. CDR3 sequence reads: CASSPEWSDSENSPLHF. CDR3 bases: TGCGCCAGCAGCCCGGAATGGTCAGACAGCGAGAATTCACCCCTCCACTTT.

The genes are TRBV7-7 and TRBJ2-2; the D is unclear. Trimming stripped 5 bases from V and 9 bases from J, with 7 bases between. The germline CDR1 and CDR2 sequences are SSHAT and FNYEAQ (reference sequence). CDR3 length: 11 amino acids. The CDR3 DNA sequence: TGTGCCAGCAGCCGCGGCAGGGAGCTGTTTTTT. It translates to CASSRGRELFF.

This clone appeared a few times. The chain recombines TRBV7-9 with TRBJ2-5; TRBD1 matches 12 bases. Looked up from germline, CDR1 is SEHNR and CDR2 is FQNEAQ (reference sequence). The CDR3 spans 16 residues. With 3 bases clipped from V and 3 bases from J, the junction kept 5 bases outside the gene matches. The CDR3, as DNA: TGTGCCAGCAGCTTCCCGGGGACAGGGGGCAAAGAGACCCAGTACTTC. The encoded protein is CASSFPGTGGKETQYF.

The V gene is TRBV2, the J gene TRBJ2-7; possibly TRBD1 for D (5 bases). The V gene lost 5 bases and the J gene lost 0 bases, with 20 bases spanning the gap. The CDR3 spans 17 residues. The germline V gene encodes CDR1 SNHLY and CDR2 FYNNEI. DNA for the CDR3: TGTGCCAGCAGTTCGCCCTATGACAGCTTCAGCTCCTACGAGCAGTACTTC. Residues: CASSSPYDSFSSYEQYF.

This clone was picked up one time. The V gene is TRBV4-2, the J gene TRBJ1-2; unclear D gene. The germline V and J ends were trimmed by 0 bases and 2 bases, with 10 bases remaining between them. The CDR3 is made up of 15 amino acids. Germline values: CDR1 LGHNA, CDR2 YNFKEQ. CDR3 DNA: TGTGCCAGCAGCCAAGATCTCCGAGGGAACTATGGCTACACCTTC. It yields the protein CASSQDLRGNYGYTF.

This chain links TRBV15 with TRBJ1-4; TRBD1 matches at 11 bases. Germline CDR1 LNHNV, CDR2 YYDKDF (reference sequence). The CDR3 is 16 amino acids. Trimming took 5 bases from V and 8 from J; bases not matched to a gene: 10. CDR3 loop: CATSPRTGGVGEKLFF. In DNA form, the CDR3 reads TGTGCCACCAGCCCCCGGACAGGGGGCGTTGGGGAAAAACTGTTTTTT.

V gene TRBV6-5 combines with J gene TRBJ1-5, with D perhaps TRBD1 (5 bases). The germline CDR1 and CDR2 sequences are MNHEY and SVGAGI. The V and J ends lost 2 bases and 6 bases respectively, with 14 bases between them. This CDR3 contains 15 residues. The CDR3 DNA reads TGTGCCAGCAGTTACAGGCAGGGTGGGCGTCAGCCCCAGCATTTT. It codes for CASSYRQGGRQPQHF.

This rearrangement joins TRBV6-5 to TRBJ2-5; D may be TRBD2 (6 bases). This CDR3 is built from 13 residues. The V end lost 5 bases, the J end lost 4 bases, and 11 bases lay between the germline ends. Germline CDR1 is MNHEY and CDR2 is SVGAGI. CDR3 DNA: TGTGCCAGCAGTGTCCCGGGAGTAGAGACCCAGTACTTC. Its translation: CASSVPGVETQYF.

The chain employs TRBV6-5 and TRBJ1-2; tentatively, D is TRBD1 (5 bases). The V gene lost 5 bases and the J gene lost 7 bases, with 11 bases spanning the gap. This CDR3 is built from 12 residues. Germline loops: CDR1 MNHEY, CDR2 SVGAGI. The CDR3 reads CASSAQGIGYTF. CDR3 in DNA: TGTGCCAGCAGTGCCCAGGGAATTGGCTACACCTTC.

V gene TRBV19 combines with J gene TRBJ2-3, with 10 nucleotides matching TRBD2. This CDR3 has 18 residues. Losses at the gene ends were 9 bases for V and 4 bases for J; bases not matched to a gene: 19. Germline V gene lookup returns CDR1 LNHDA and CDR2 SQIVND (reference sequence). CDR3 sequence (DNA): TGTGCCAGCGCAACCTCAAGCGGGGGGGGAGGTGGGGCAGATACGCAGTATTTT. As protein: CASATSSGGGGGADTQYF. The full variable domain, with the rest looked up from reference TRBV19 and TRBJ2-3, is DGGITQSPKYLFRKEGQNVTLSCEQNLNHDAMYWYRQDPGQGLRLIYYSQIVNDFQKGDIAEGYSVSREKKESFPLTVTSAQKNPTAFYLCASATSSGGGGGADTQYFGPGTRLTVL.

The gene calls are TRBV5-1 and TRBJ2-7, with D perhaps TRBD2 (5 bases). CDR3 size: 16 residues. From germline, CDR1 is SGHRS and CDR2 YFSETQ. V was clipped by 0 bases and J by 2 bases, with 15 bases between them. CDR3 nucleotides: TGCGCCAGCAGCTTGGAACTGCGCCAGACTACCTACGAGCAGTACGTC. As protein: CASSLELRQTTYEQYV.

The J gene is TRBJ1-1, the V gene TRBV18, with D possibly matching TRBD1 (5 bases). This CDR3 has 14 amino acids. Germline lookup yields CDR1 KGHSH and CDR2 LQKENI. V lost 1 base and J lost 4, with 10 bases in between. CDR3 nucleotide sequence: TGTGCCAGCTCACCACGAAGGGGAGGCACTGAAGCTTTCTTT. Its translation: CASSPRRGGTEAFF.

The chain links TRBV6-1 to TRBJ1-1; D remains ambiguous. There are 14 residues in the CDR3. Germline CDR1 reads MNHNS; CDR2 reads SASEGT. Trimming shortened V by 5 bases and J by 3 bases, and 13 bases separated the two germline ends. The CDR3 DNA reads as TGTGCCAGCAGTCCTACCGCCGCGGACACTGAAGCTTTCTTT. Its protein product is CASSPTAADTEAFF.

V gene TRBV7-2 combines with J gene TRBJ1-4, with D maybe TRBD1 (6 bases). The CDR3 runs 15 residues. With 6 bases removed from V and 0 bases from J, the gap between germline ends came to 11 bases. Germline V lookup: CDR1 SGHTA, CDR2 FQGNSA. As DNA, the CDR3 is TGTGCCAGCAGACAGGGTCTCACAACTAATGAAAAACTGTTTTTT. Its translation is CASRQGLTTNEKLFF.

This chain joins TRBV11-2 and TRBJ1-3, with TRBD1 as a possible D gene (5 bases). Trimming shortened V by 1 base and J by 1 base, and 5 bases separated the two germline ends. Germline assignment: CDR1 SGHAT and CDR2 FQNNGV. This CDR3 comprises 14 residues. The CDR3: CASSLGQSGNTIYF. DNA of the CDR3: TGTGCCAGCAGCTTAGGACAGTCTGGAAACACCATATATTTT.

The CDR3 DNA follows: TGTGCCAGCAGCCCAACTAGCGGGGGTAGCGAGCAGTACGTC. Amino acid sequence: CASSPTSGGSEQYV. J is TRBJ2-7 and V is TRBV11-2; the match to TRBD2 covers 11 bases. Germline CDR1 SGHAT, CDR2 FQNNGV. After removal of 5 bases from V and 6 bases from J, the junction contained 6 bases not matched to a gene. The CDR3 totals 14 residues.